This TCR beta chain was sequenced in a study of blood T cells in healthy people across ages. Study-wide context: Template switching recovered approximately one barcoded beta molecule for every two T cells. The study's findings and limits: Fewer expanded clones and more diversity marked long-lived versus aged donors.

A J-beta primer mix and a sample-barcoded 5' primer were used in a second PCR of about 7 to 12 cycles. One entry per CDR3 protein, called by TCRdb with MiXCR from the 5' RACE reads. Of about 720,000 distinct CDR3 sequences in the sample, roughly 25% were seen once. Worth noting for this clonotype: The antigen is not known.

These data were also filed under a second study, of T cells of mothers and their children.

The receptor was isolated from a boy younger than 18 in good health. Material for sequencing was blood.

CDR3 sequence: CATWKGIFTGELFF. The CDR3 region has the DNA TGTGCCACGTGGAAGGGGATTTTCACCGGGGAGCTGTTTTTT. V is TRBV7-4 and J is TRBJ2-2; possibly TRBD1 for D (5 bases). Germline V CDR1 and CDR2: SGHVT, SQSDAQ. The CDR3 sequence is 14 residues long. V was pared by 10 bases and J by 4 bases, with 16 bases between.